Following are 24 T cell receptor beta chains from one sample sequenced in a study of response to subunit inactivated influenza vaccine. Using its own MiXCR run on the RT-PCR reads, TCRdb lists one record per CDR3 protein. This sample carries about 650,000 distinct CDR3 sequences, approximately 15% of them seen once, and the ten largest clones take approximately 7.6%. This specimen consisted of PBMCs from blood, obtained less than 15 days before vaccination. All receptors come from a man in his forties or fifties who received an inactivated influenza vaccine.

Only a few counts were recorded for this clonotype. V and J are TRBV29-1 and TRBJ1-2; 8 bases fit TRBD1. The germline gives CDR1 SQVTM, CDR2 ANQGSEA. CDR3 length: 12 residues. With 7 bases clipped from V and 6 bases from J, the junction kept 7 bases outside the gene matches. This CDR3 reads CSDLYRGNGYTF. In nucleotides, the CDR3 is TGCAGCGACTTATACAGGGGGAATGGCTACACCTTC.

This clonotype turned up a few times. This rearrangement joins TRBV7-9 to TRBJ1-1; D not certain. V was shortened by 3 bases and J by 7 bases, with 15 bases between the two germline ends. The CDR3 runs 14 residues. In germline, CDR1 is SEHNR, CDR2 FQNEAQ (reference sequence). The CDR3 DNA follows: TGTGCCAGCAGCTTGGATGGGCCTCCCTATGAAGCTTTCTTT. The encoded protein is CASSLDGPPYEAFF.

This clonotype was seen a handful of times. The genes are TRBV28 and TRBJ2-1, with TRBD2 identical over 10 bases. With V trimmed by 6 bases and J by 0 bases, 17 bases remained unmatched. Germline CDR1 reads MDHEN; CDR2 reads SYDVKM. The length of the CDR3 is 20 residues. The CDR3 region is CASSHQLAGSIFGSYNEQFF. The CDR3 DNA is TGTGCCAGCAGCCACCAACTAGCGGGGAGTATTTTCGGCTCCTACAATGAGCAGTTCTTC.

V and J are TRBV23-1 and TRBJ2-7; TRBD1 matches 8 bases. TRBV23-1 is an ORF; its function is uncertain. V lost 0 bases, J lost 3 bases, and 10 bases stayed unmatched. CDR3 length equals 17 residues. CDR3 DNA: TGCGCCAGCAGTCAATCCGGGACAGGAGTCGAATACTACGAGCAGTACTTC. Translating it yields CASSQSGTGVEYYEQYF.

This clonotype was observed a handful of times. The gene calls are TRBV27 and TRBJ2-1; D may be TRBD1 (5 bases). Germline CDR1 is MNHEY and CDR2 is SMNVEV (reference sequence). The CDR3 has 13 amino acids. V lost 1 base to trimming and J lost 12 bases, with 13 bases between them. The CDR3 nucleotides are TGTGCCAGCAGTTTATGGGGCCAAACGACGCAGTTCTTC. As protein: CASSLWGQTTQFF.

The sample holds a few counts of this clonotype. This chain connects TRBV6-1 to TRBJ2-7; weak D call: TRBD2 (6 bases). V lost 2 bases and J lost 5, with 28 bases in between. Germline V CDR1 and CDR2: MNHNS, SASEGT. The CDR3 has 19 residues. In nucleotides, the CDR3 is TGTGCCAGCAGTGAAAGATCAAGGAGGGCTCCTAGAACGAGGGACGAGCAGTACTTC. It codes for CASSERSRRAPRTRDEQYF.

This clonotype was found a few times. The chain couples TRBV12-3 or TRBV12-4 to TRBJ1-2; perhaps TRBD1 as D (6 bases). V lost 6 bases to trimming and J lost 12 bases, with 14 bases between them. The CDR3 contains 11 residues. The CDR3 DNA reads as TGTGCCAGCAGCAACAGGGACTCTAACACCTTC. This sequence encodes CASSNRDSNTF.

The V call is TRBV11-2, the J call TRBJ2-4, with 14 bases that match TRBD2. This CDR3 is built from 19 residues. J lost 1 base, V lost 4 bases, and 9 bases had no gene match. The germline V gene encodes CDR1 SGHAT and CDR2 FQNNGV. CDR3 residues: CASSSPGLAGVVAKNIQYF. CDR3 sequence (DNA): TGTGCCAGCAGCTCGCCGGGACTAGCGGGGGTAGTGGCCAAAAACATTCAGTACTTC.

The CDR3 DNA sequence: TGTGCCAGCACCCCCGGAGTTGGGGTAGGGGAGCAGTTCTTC. It specifies CASTPGVGVGEQFF. The J gene is TRBJ2-1, the V gene TRBV6-1, with D uncertain. V was clipped by 7 bases and J by 10 bases, with 20 bases between them. The CDR3 is 14 amino acids. Germline assignment: CDR1 MNHNS and CDR2 SASEGT.

The V gene is TRBV6-6, the J gene TRBJ1-5; no firm D call. Germline CDR1 and CDR2: MNHNY and SVGAGI (reference sequence). The CDR3 has 12 amino acids. V was cut by 5 bases and J by 7 bases, with 9 bases left in between. The CDR3 DNA reads TGTGCCAGCAGTCGTCCGGGACAGCCCCAGCATTTT. Its translation: CASSRPGQPQHF.

The V call is TRBV2, the J call TRBJ2-3; D gene uncertain. The V end lost 11 bases, the J end lost 6 bases, and 21 bases lay between the germline ends. CDR3 length: 14 residues. Germline CDR1 is SNHLY and CDR2 is FYNNEI. The CDR3 sequence: CASEAPQATDTQYF. In DNA, the CDR3 is TGTGCCTCCGAGGCACCACAAGCCACGGATACGCAGTATTTT.

This clonotype was detected ten times or more. CDR3 in amino acids: CSVETASSYNEQFF. Written as DNA, the CDR3 is TGCAGCGTTGAGACCGCTAGCTCCTACAATGAGCAGTTCTTC. This chain connects TRBV29-1 to TRBJ2-1; D gene ambiguous. The ends were cut back, 3 bases at V and 0 bases at J, with 9 bases in the middle. The CDR3 has 14 residues. Looked up from germline, CDR1 is SQVTM and CDR2 is ANQGSEA.

This sequence joins TRBV10-3 and TRBJ2-5; D is undetermined. This CDR3 contains 13 residues. In germline, CDR1 is ENHRY, CDR2 SYGVKD. The V end lost 7 bases, the J end lost 2 bases, and 11 bases lay between the germline ends. CDR3 coding DNA: TGTGCCATCAATTCCGGAGTGCAAGAGACCCAGTACTTC. This encodes CAINSGVQETQYF.

V and J are TRBV12-3 or TRBV12-4 and TRBJ1-1, with 7 bases identical to TRBD1. The CDR3 spans 14 residues. Trimming cost V 5 bases and J 0 bases; bases outside gene matches: 3. The CDR3 is CASSRRGMNTEAFF. CDR3 nucleotides: TGTGCCAGCAGTCGCAGGGGGATGAACACTGAAGCTTTCTTT.

The gene calls are TRBV5-1 and TRBJ2-3, with a possible D match to TRBD2 (5 bases). Germline CDR1 is SGHRS and CDR2 is YFSETQ. Trimming left V 9 bases short and J 0 bases short, with 14 bases between. CDR3 length: 14 residues. The chain's CDR3 is CATRAGLSTDTQYF. In DNA form, the CDR3 reads TGCGCCACGCGGGCAGGCCTTAGCACAGATACGCAGTATTTT.

This clonotype was counted many times. CDR3 amino acids: CASSPQTGPYEQYF. In nucleotides, the CDR3 is TGTGCCAGCAGTCCCCAGACAGGACCCTACGAGCAGTACTTC. The V call is TRBV12-3 or TRBV12-4, the J call TRBJ2-7; tentative D call: TRBD1 (6 bases). The CDR3 covers 14 residues. The germline V and J ends were trimmed by 5 bases and 2 bases, with 13 bases remaining between them.

This clonotype appeared a few times. This sequence joins TRBV2 and TRBJ2-7; 7 nucleotides match TRBD2. Unmatched junction bases numbered 11, after V lost 0 bases and J lost 3 bases. The CDR3 runs to 17 residues. Germline V gives CDR1 SNHLY, CDR2 FYNNEI. This CDR3 is CASSEAGGGITLYEQYF. CDR3 DNA: TGTGCCAGCAGTGAAGCGGGGGGAGGGATCACTCTCTACGAGCAGTACTTC.

This clonotype has a count of ten or more. One end of the junction is discordant with germline, which a read error may explain. V gene TRBV5-1 combines with J gene TRBJ2-5; tentatively, D is TRBD1 (6 bases). Germline V gene data show CDR1 as SGHRS and CDR2 as YFSETQ. The CDR3 contains 12 residues. The CDR3 sequence is CASSLTGETQYF. The CDR3 DNA follows: TGTGCCAGCAGTTTAACAGGGGAGACCCAGTACTTC. Full variable domain (outside the CDR3, taken from reference TRBV5-1 and TRBJ2-5): KAGVTQTPRYLIKTRGQQVTLSCSPISGHRSVSWYQQTPGQGLQFLFEYFSETQRNKGNFPGRFSGRQFSNSRSEMNVSTLELGDSALYLCASSLTGETQYFGPGTRLLVL.

DNA of the CDR3: TGTGCCAGCAGCCCCGAGCGGGGGTACACAGATACGCAGTATTTT. It is translated as CASSPERGYTDTQYF. The J gene is TRBJ2-3, the V gene TRBV7-9; 8 nucleotides line up with TRBD2. Trimming at V came to 5 bases and at J to 2 bases, leaving 6 bases not matched to a gene. Germline-derived CDR1 and CDR2 are SEHNR and FQNEAQ (reference sequence). The CDR3 spans 15 residues. Combining the CDR3 with reference TRBV7-9 and TRBJ2-3 gives the whole variable domain DTGVSQNPRHKITKRGQNVTFRCDPISEHNRLYWYRQTLGQGPEFLTYFQNEAQLEKSRLLSDRFSAERPKGSFSTLEIQRTEQGDSAMYLCASSPERGYTDTQYFGPGTRLTVL.

There are many counts of this clonotype. The rearrangement joins TRBV20-1 to TRBJ2-7; D is undetermined. This CDR3 has 12 residues. V lost 3 bases and J 4 bases, leaving 10 bases between the germline ends. The germline V gene encodes CDR1 DFQATT and CDR2 SNEGSKA (reference sequence). CDR3 DNA: TGCAGTGCTAGTAAGGGATCGTACGAGCAGTACTTC. Translation: CSASKGSYEQYF.

The chain joins TRBV7-2 to TRBJ2-5, with 7 bases fitting TRBD2. CDR3 size: 15 residues. CDR1 is SGHTA and CDR2 is FQGNSA in the germline V gene. Trimming cost V 0 bases and J 4 bases; bases outside gene matches: 5. CDR3 protein: CASSLALRGRETQYF. The CDR3 region has the DNA TGTGCCAGCAGCTTAGCGCTTCGCGGGAGAGAGACCCAGTACTTC.

This clonotype has more than one count but fewer than ten. For the CDR3, the DNA is TGTGCCAGCAGTTTACAGCGATGGGGCGAGCAGTACTTC. Its protein is CASSLQRWGEQYF. The chain links TRBV12-3 or TRBV12-4 to TRBJ2-7; D unclear. Trimming took 2 bases from V and 6 from J, leaving 11 bases between them. The length of the CDR3 is 13 residues.

This rearrangement joins TRBV12-3 or TRBV12-4 to TRBJ2-3, with 7 bases matching TRBD1. V shed 5 bases, J shed 2 bases, and the junction held 7 bases outside the gene matches. This CDR3 contains 15 residues. This chain's CDR3 is CASSGTELYTDTQYF. The CDR3 bases are TGTGCCAGCAGTGGGACAGAACTCTACACAGATACGCAGTATTTT.

This clonotype occurred a few times. This chain links TRBV20-1 with TRBJ2-3; the D is unclear. CDR1 and CDR2 from the germline V gene are DFQATT and SNEGSKA (reference sequence). The CDR3 runs 15 residues. Between the trimmed V and J ends, which lost 5 bases and 2 bases, there was a span of 17 bases. The CDR3 region has the DNA TGCAGTGCTGGGATGATTTGGCCCAACACAGATACGCAGTATTTT. Translation gives CSAGMIWPNTDTQYF.